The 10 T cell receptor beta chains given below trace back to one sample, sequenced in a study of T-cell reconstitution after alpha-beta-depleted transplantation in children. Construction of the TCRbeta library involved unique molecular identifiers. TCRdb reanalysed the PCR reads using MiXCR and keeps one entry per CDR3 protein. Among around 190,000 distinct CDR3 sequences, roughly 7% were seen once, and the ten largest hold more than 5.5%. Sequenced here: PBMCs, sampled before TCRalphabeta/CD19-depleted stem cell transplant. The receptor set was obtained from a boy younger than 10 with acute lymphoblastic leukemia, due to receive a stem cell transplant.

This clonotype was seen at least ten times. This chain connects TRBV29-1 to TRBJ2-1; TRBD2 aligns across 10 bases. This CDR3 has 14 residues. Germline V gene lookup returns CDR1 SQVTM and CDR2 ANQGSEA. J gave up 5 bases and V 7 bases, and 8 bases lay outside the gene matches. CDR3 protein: CSAIAGGENNEQFF. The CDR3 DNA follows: TGCAGCGCGATAGCGGGGGGCGAGAACAATGAGCAGTTCTTC.

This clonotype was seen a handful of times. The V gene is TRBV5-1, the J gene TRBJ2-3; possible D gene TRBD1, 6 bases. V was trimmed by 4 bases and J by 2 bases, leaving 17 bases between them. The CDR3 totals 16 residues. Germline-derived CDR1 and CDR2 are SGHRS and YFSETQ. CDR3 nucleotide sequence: TGCGCCAGCAGCCCGGATCGGACAGTCTCCACAGATACGCAGTATTTT. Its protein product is CASSPDRTVSTDTQYF.

CDR3: CASGPAGGETQYF. CDR3 nucleotide sequence: TGTGCCAGCGGCCCAGCGGGAGGAGAGACCCAGTACTTC. The chain employs TRBV2 and TRBJ2-5, with 9 bases aligning to TRBD2. Germline assignment: CDR1 SNHLY and CDR2 FYNNEI. This CDR3 has 13 amino acids. V shed 8 bases, J shed 4 bases, and the junction held 5 bases outside the gene matches.

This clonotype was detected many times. CDR3 sequence (DNA): TGTGCCAGCAGTTCACCCCCCCTGACAGTGTACCAAGAGACCCAGTACTTC. Translating it yields CASSSPPLTVYQETQYF. J is TRBJ2-5 and V is TRBV28, with D maybe TRBD1 (5 bases). This CDR3 is built from 17 residues. Germline CDR1 is MDHEN and CDR2 is SYDVKM. V lost 4 bases to trimming and J lost 0 bases, with 18 bases between them. Complete variable domain (other parts from reference TRBV28 and TRBJ2-5): DVKVTQSSRYLVKRTGEKVFLECVQDMDHENMFWYRQDPGLGLRLIYFSYDVKMKEKGDIPEGYSVSREKKERFSLILESASTNQTSMYLCASSSPPLTVYQETQYFGPGTRLLVL.

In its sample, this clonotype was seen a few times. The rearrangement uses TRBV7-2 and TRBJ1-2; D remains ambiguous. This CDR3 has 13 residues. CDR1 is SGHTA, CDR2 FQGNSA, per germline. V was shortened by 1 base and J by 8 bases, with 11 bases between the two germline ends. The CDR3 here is CASSLGWVQGYTF. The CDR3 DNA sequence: TGTGCCAGCAGCTTAGGATGGGTTCAGGGCTACACCTTC.

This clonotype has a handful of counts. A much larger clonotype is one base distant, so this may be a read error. CDR3 region: CCARDGVGRAKDNEQFF. For the CDR3, the DNA is TGCTGTGCTAGAGATGGGGTCGGGCGGGCTAAAGACAATGAGCAGTTCTTC. V gene TRBV20-1 combines with J gene TRBJ2-1, with D tentatively TRBD2 (5 bases). From germline, CDR1 is DFQATT and CDR2 SNEGSKA (reference sequence). CDR3 size: 17 residues.

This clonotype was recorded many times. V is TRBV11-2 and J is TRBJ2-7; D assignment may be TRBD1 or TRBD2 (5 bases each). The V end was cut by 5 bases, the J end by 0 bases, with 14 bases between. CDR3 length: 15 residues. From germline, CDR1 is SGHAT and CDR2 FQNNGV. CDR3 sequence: CASSEPGRTSYEQYF. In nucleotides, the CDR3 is TGTGCCAGCAGCGAACCGGGACGGACCTCCTACGAGCAGTACTTC.

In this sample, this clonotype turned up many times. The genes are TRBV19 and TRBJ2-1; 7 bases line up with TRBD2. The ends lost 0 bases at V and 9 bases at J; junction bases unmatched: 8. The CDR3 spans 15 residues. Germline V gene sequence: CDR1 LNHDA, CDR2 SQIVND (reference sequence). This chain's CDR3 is CASSIEATSISEQFF. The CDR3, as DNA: TGTGCCAGTAGTATAGAAGCGACTAGCATCAGTGAGCAGTTCTTC.

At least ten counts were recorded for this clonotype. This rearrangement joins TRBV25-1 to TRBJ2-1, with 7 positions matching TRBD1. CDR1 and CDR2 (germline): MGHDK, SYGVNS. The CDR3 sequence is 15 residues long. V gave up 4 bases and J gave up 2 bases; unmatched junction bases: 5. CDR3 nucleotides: TGTGCCAGCAGTGGCGGTCAGGGGGCCTACAATGAGCAGTTCTTC. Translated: CASSGGQGAYNEQFF.

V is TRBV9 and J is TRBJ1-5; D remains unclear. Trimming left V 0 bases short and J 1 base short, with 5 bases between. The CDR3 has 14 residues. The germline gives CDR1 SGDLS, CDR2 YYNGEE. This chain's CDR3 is CASSVATSNQPQHF. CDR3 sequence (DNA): TGTGCCAGCAGCGTAGCAACGAGCAATCAGCCCCAGCATTTT.